The 28 T cell receptor beta chains presented below share a single source sample, sequenced in a study of blood T cell repertoires in COVID-19. Generated by immunoSEQ multiplex PCR, the TCRdb table keeps only in-frame clones and is missing some. The repertoire holds around 19,000 clones, with more than 90% as singletons. The source material was peripheral blood. The receptors stem from a man between 65 and 85 years old with active COVID-19.

The chain couples TRBV11-2 to TRBJ2-2, with 7 bases lining up with TRBD2. This CDR3 is 16 amino acids long. Germline V CDR1 and CDR2: SGHAT, FQNNGV. V lost 1 base, J lost 5 bases, and 7 bases stayed unmatched. The CDR3: CASSLGRLAVTGELFF. In nucleotides, the CDR3 is TGTGCCAGCAGCTTAGGGAGACTAGCCGTAACCGGGGAGCTGTTTTTT.

This clone has just one count. This chain joins TRBV30 and TRBJ2-7; D ambiguous. Germline V gives CDR1 GTSNPN, CDR2 SVGIG (reference sequence). V was shortened by 1 base and J by 5 bases, with 6 bases between the two germline ends. This CDR3 contains 11 residues. CDR3 bases: TGTGCCTGGAGTGCACCGGACGAGCAGTACTTC. Translating gives CAWSAPDEQYF.

The V call is TRBV7-2, the J call TRBJ2-7; D may be TRBD2 (6 bases). The ends were cut back, 4 bases at V and 2 bases at J, with 15 bases in the middle. The CDR3 is made up of 15 amino acids. The germline gives CDR1 SGHTA, CDR2 FQGNSA. The CDR3 DNA sequence: TGTGCCAGCAGCTCTTGGACTACCCCCCCCTACGAGCAGTACTTC. It translates to CASSSWTTPPYEQYF.

The chain joins TRBV27 to TRBJ2-1; the D gene is possibly TRBD1 (6 bases). From germline, CDR1 is MNHEY and CDR2 SMNVEV (reference sequence). The germline V and J ends were trimmed by 5 bases and 9 bases, with 20 bases remaining between them. The CDR3 is 15 residues long. The CDR3, as DNA: TGTGCCAGCAGTCGACGACAGGCAAGTAGGAGTGAGCAGTTCTTC. Its translation is CASSRRQASRSEQFF.

The chain joins TRBV7-2 to TRBJ2-1; TRBD1 might be the D (5 bases). The CDR3 covers 14 residues. The V and J ends lost 5 bases and 9 bases respectively, with 17 bases between them. In germline, CDR1 is SGHTA, CDR2 FQGNSA. As DNA, the CDR3 is TGTGCCAGCAGCCAACGGACATTTGAGCCTGAGCAGTTCTTC. Amino acids: CASSQRTFEPEQFF.

V and J are TRBV28 and TRBJ2-7, with 11 nucleotides matching TRBD1. Germline-derived CDR1 and CDR2 are MDHEN and SYDVKM. This CDR3 contains 15 residues. The V gene end was trimmed by 5 bases and the J gene end by 5 bases; junction bases not matched to a gene: 8. In DNA form, the CDR3 reads TGTGCCAGCAGTACCTGGACAGGGGGCATCCACGAGCAGTACTTC. Translating gives CASSTWTGGIHEQYF. Based on the CDR3 plus reference TRBV28 and TRBJ2-7, the full variable domain is DVKVTQSSRYLVKRTGEKVFLECVQDMDHENMFWYRQDPGLGLRLIYFSYDVKMKEKGDIPEGYSVSREKKERFSLILESASTNQTSMYLCASSTWTGGIHEQYFGPGTRLTVT.

There are a few counts of this clone. This chain connects TRBV28 to TRBJ1-5; 7 bases are shared with TRBD1. The trim removed 3 bases at V and 0 bases at J, leaving 2 bases unmatched. The CDR3 sequence is 15 residues long. The germline V gene encodes CDR1 MDHEN and CDR2 SYDVKM. CDR3 loop: CASSLRDSSNQPQHF. CDR3 sequence (DNA): TGTGCCAGCAGTTTGCGGGACAGTAGCAATCAGCCCCAGCATTTT.

The V and J genes are TRBV4-3 and TRBJ2-1; D might be TRBD1 (5 bases). The germline CDR1 and CDR2 sequences are LGHNA and YSLEER. Trimming took 3 bases from V and 4 from J, leaving 16 bases between them. This CDR3 spans 16 amino acids. CDR3 sequence reads: CASSQIGDDSYNEQFF. The CDR3 region has the DNA TGCGCCAGCAGCCAGATAGGCGATGACAGTTACAATGAGCAGTTCTTC.

The V gene is TRBV11-2, the J gene TRBJ2-6, with TRBD2 matching 7 bases. CDR3 length equals 16 residues. CDR1 SGHAT and CDR2 FQNNGV come from the germline V gene. The V segment lost 2 bases and the J segment 2 bases; nucleotides outside the gene matches: 3. The CDR3 DNA is TGTGCCAGCAGCTTAAGGGAGGGTACTGGGGCCAACGTCCTGACTTTC. Protein: CASSLREGTGANVLTF.

This clone was observed a handful of times. The chain couples TRBV5-1 to TRBJ2-2, with D possibly TRBD2 on 5 matching bases. The germline V and J ends were trimmed by 6 bases and 2 bases, with 8 bases remaining between them. This CDR3 contains 13 residues. Germline lookup yields CDR1 SGHRS and CDR2 YFSETQ. CDR3 sequence: CASNRDNTGELFF. The CDR3 nucleotides read TGCGCCAGCAACCGGGATAACACCGGGGAGCTGTTTTTT. The full variable domain, rest sourced from reference TRBV5-1 and TRBJ2-2, is KAGVTQTPRYLIKTRGQQVTLSCSPISGHRSVSWYQQTPGQGLQFLFEYFSETQRNKGNFPGRFSGRQFSNSRSEMNVSTLELGDSALYLCASNRDNTGELFFGEGSRLTVL.

The chain carries TRBV3-1 (or the pseudogene TRBV3-2) and TRBJ1-6, with 7 bases matching TRBD1. V shed 5 bases and J 7 bases; nucleotides not matched to a gene: 5. The germline V gene encodes CDR1 LGHDT and CDR2 YNNKEL (reference sequence). The CDR3 loop spans 14 amino acids. CDR3 sequence (DNA): TGTGCCAGCAGCGCAGGGGGGTGGAATTCACCCCTCCACTTT. This codes for CASSAGGWNSPLHF.

This chain uses TRBV5-1 with TRBJ2-1; TRBD1 matches 7 bases. The CDR3 is made up of 16 amino acids. Germline V lookup: CDR1 SGHRS, CDR2 YFSETQ. Germline trimming cut 0 bases from V and 5 bases from J; bases unmatched to any gene: 8. DNA for the CDR3: TGCGCCAGCAGCTTGGCCCCGCGAGGGACAGACAATGAGCAGTTCTTC. This translates into CASSLAPRGTDNEQFF. Full variable domain (outside the CDR3, taken from reference TRBV5-1 and TRBJ2-1): KAGVTQTPRYLIKTRGQQVTLSCSPISGHRSVSWYQQTPGQGLQFLFEYFSETQRNKGNFPGRFSGRQFSNSRSEMNVSTLELGDSALYLCASSLAPRGTDNEQFFGPGTRLTVL.

The genes are TRBV7-9 and TRBJ2-7; 7 nucleotides line up with TRBD1. This CDR3 is built from 13 residues. Unmatched junction bases numbered 1, after V lost 1 base and J lost 4 bases. CDR1 is SEHNR, CDR2 FQNEAQ, per germline (reference sequence). The CDR3 region is CASSLGRGYEQYF. The CDR3 bases are TGTGCCAGCAGCTTAGGCAGGGGGTACGAGCAGTACTTC.

This chain uses TRBV5-1 with TRBJ2-5, with a tentative D call TRBD1 (5 bases). Trimming removed 4 bases at V and 5 bases at J, with 12 bases between. This CDR3 is 13 amino acids long. Germline loops: CDR1 SGHRS, CDR2 YFSETQ. This CDR3 reads CASSPQGYETQYF. The CDR3, as DNA: TGCGCCAGCAGCCCCCAGGGTTACGAGACCCAGTACTTC.

The CDR3 loop reads CASSLPGTGELFF. The CDR3 DNA sequence: TGTGCCAGCAGCTTACCGGGAACCGGGGAGCTGTTTTTT. V gene TRBV7-8 combines with J gene TRBJ2-2; maybe TRBD2 (5 bases). CDR3 length: 13 amino acids. Deletions cut 2 bases from V and 5 bases from J, with 6 bases between. The germline gives CDR1 SGHVS, CDR2 FQNEAQ.

The chain employs TRBV14 and TRBJ2-2; 9 nucleotides match TRBD2. After removal of 4 bases from V and 5 bases from J, the junction contained 5 bases not matched to a gene. The CDR3 spans 15 residues. Germline V gene sequence: CDR1 SGHDN, CDR2 FVKESK. CDR3 sequence reads: CASSLIAGETGELFF. In DNA, the CDR3 is TGTGCCAGCAGCCTCATAGCGGGAGAAACCGGGGAGCTGTTTTTT.

The chain combines TRBV19 with TRBJ2-1; D might be TRBD1 (6 bases). The CDR3 length is 16 residues. Deletions cut 8 bases from V and 0 bases from J, with 17 bases between. In germline, CDR1 is LNHDA, CDR2 SQIVND (reference sequence). CDR3 DNA: TGTGCCAGTGGTACAGGACAGACCCGCTCCTACAATGAGCAGTTCTTC. It specifies CASGTGQTRSYNEQFF. The entire variable domain, with the rest obtained from reference TRBV19 and TRBJ2-1, is as follows: DGGITQSPKYLFRKEGQNVTLSCEQNLNHDAMYWYRQDPGQGLRLIYYSQIVNDFQKGDIAEGYSVSREKKESFPLTVTSAQKNPTAFYLCASGTGQTRSYNEQFFGPGTRLTVL.

This chain joins TRBV6-5 and TRBJ1-2; 9 positions agree with TRBD1. Germline V gene sequence: CDR1 MNHEY, CDR2 SVGAGI. The junction had 4 bases not matched to a gene; V was cut back by 5 bases and J by 0 bases. This CDR3 has 15 residues. DNA of the CDR3: TGTGCCAGCAGTCTAGACAGGGGGGCTAACTATGGCTACACCTTC. Its translation: CASSLDRGANYGYTF.

This clone was found once. This chain joins TRBV14 and TRBJ1-2; perhaps TRBD1 as D (6 bases). V lost 2 bases and J lost 7, with 11 bases in between. The CDR3 has 13 amino acids. In germline, CDR1 is SGHDN, CDR2 FVKESK. CDR3 in DNA: TGTGCCAGCAGCCAAATACAGGGTGGTGGCTACACCTTC. As protein: CASSQIQGGGYTF.

The rearrangement links TRBV27 to TRBJ2-1; perhaps TRBD1 as D (5 bases). This CDR3 is 12 amino acids long. The V end was cut by 2 bases, the J end by 13 bases, with 12 bases between. Per the germline V gene, CDR1 is MNHEY and CDR2 is SMNVEV (reference sequence). CDR3 sequence reads: CASSLQLGPQFF. As DNA, the CDR3 is TGTGCCAGCAGTTTACAATTGGGGCCTCAGTTCTTC.

The rearrangement links TRBV5-5 to TRBJ1-2; 7 nucleotides match TRBD1. The CDR3 consists of 14 residues. Losses at the gene ends were 5 bases for V and 3 bases for J; bases not matched to a gene: 7. Germline V gene data show CDR1 as SGHKS and CDR2 as YYEKEE (reference sequence). CDR3 in amino acids: CASRDRTGDYGYTF. The CDR3, as DNA: TGTGCCAGCAGGGATCGGACAGGAGACTATGGCTACACCTTC.

J is TRBJ2-1 and V is TRBV5-4; unclear D gene. The CDR3 contains 15 residues. V lost 4 bases and J 0 bases, leaving 11 bases between the germline ends. From germline, CDR1 is SGHNT and CDR2 YYREEE (reference sequence). CDR3 sequence reads: CASSAYLSSYNEQFF. Written as DNA, the CDR3 is TGTGCCAGCAGCGCTTACCTAAGCTCCTACAATGAGCAGTTCTTC.

The chain employs TRBV19 and TRBJ2-3, with D perhaps matching TRBD1 (6 bases). Germline-derived CDR1 and CDR2 are LNHDA and SQIVND (reference sequence). V lost 6 bases to trimming and J lost 1 base, with 17 bases between them. The CDR3 is 16 residues long. The CDR3 protein is CASRISTGIGTDTQYF. For the CDR3, the DNA is TGTGCCAGTAGAATCAGTACAGGGATCGGCACAGATACGCAGTATTTT. Complete variable domain (other parts from reference TRBV19 and TRBJ2-3): DGGITQSPKYLFRKEGQNVTLSCEQNLNHDAMYWYRQDPGQGLRLIYYSQIVNDFQKGDIAEGYSVSREKKESFPLTVTSAQKNPTAFYLCASRISTGIGTDTQYFGPGTRLTVL.

The chain has TRBV24-1 and TRBJ2-3; possibly TRBD1 for D (6 bases). Trimming shortened V by 9 bases and J by 2 bases, and 17 bases separated the two germline ends. The germline V gene encodes CDR1 KGHDR and CDR2 SFDVKD. CDR3 length equals 15 residues. The CDR3, as DNA: TGTGCCACCGGGGACACGGGACGTTACACAGATACGCAGTATTTT. Translated: CATGDTGRYTDTQYF.

This rearrangement joins TRBV20-1 to TRBJ2-7, with D unclear. The CDR3 covers 11 residues. V was pared by 6 bases and J by 0 bases, with 6 bases between. Germline V CDR1 and CDR2: DFQATT, SNEGSKA (reference sequence). CDR3 bases: TGCAGTGCCCCTTCCTCCTACGAGCAGTACTTC. As protein: CSAPSSYEQYF.

For the CDR3, the DNA is TGTGCCAGCAGAGCTGAACAGGGTGGGTACACTGAAGCTTTCTTT. Encoded protein: CASRAEQGGYTEAFF. V gene TRBV2 combines with J gene TRBJ1-1; TRBD1 is a possible D gene (6 bases). The CDR3 spans 15 residues. CDR1 SNHLY and CDR2 FYNNEI come from the germline V gene. Between the trimmed V and J ends, which lost 6 bases and 3 bases, there was a span of 17 bases.

The genes are TRBV12-3 or TRBV12-4 and TRBJ2-1; D is perhaps TRBD2 (5 bases). Trimming left V 3 bases short and J 9 bases short, with 9 bases between. This CDR3 contains 12 residues. The CDR3 DNA is TGTGCCAGCAGTTTCGGGGTTACTGAGCAGTTCTTC. It yields the protein CASSFGVTEQFF.

The chain is built from TRBV7-2 and TRBJ1-1; no clear D gene. V was pared by 3 bases and J by 0 bases, with 8 bases between. The CDR3 is 14 amino acids. The germline V gene encodes CDR1 SGHTA and CDR2 FQGNSA. The CDR3 loop reads CASSFSRLNTEAFF. CDR3 bases: TGTGCCAGCAGCTTTTCCAGATTGAACACTGAAGCTTTCTTT.